This T cell receptor beta chain stems from a study of beta chain features in type 1 diabetes. This clone turned up a few times. The antigen remains unidentified. General study results and limits: People with Type 1 diabetes carried modestly yet significantly shorter TCRB CDR3s in all four CD4+ subsets. The study notes PCR might favor shorter templates equally in patients and controls.

Investigators reverse transcribed all isolated RNA, so they sequenced expressed TCRB transcripts. Clones were sequenced by immunoSEQ multiplex PCR, and TCRdb holds only the in-frame ones, with some missing. Of some 270,000 clones in the sample, roughly a tenth were seen once. Trimming cost V 4 bases and J 5 bases, with 11 bases left between them. Germline V gene data show CDR1 as SGHTA and CDR2 as FQGNSA. This CDR3 contains 13 residues. Donors contributed one heparinised blood draw apiece, averaging roughly 100 mL. Purities over 98% were achieved in all sorted populations. Sequencing used naive CD4+ T cells from blood. The V call is TRBV7-2, the J call TRBJ2-5; D unclear. The TCR originated in a man aged 25-45 years with type 1 diabetes. The CDR3 nucleotides read TGTGCCAGCAGCTCGCCCCACTGGGAGACCCAGTACTTC. This sequence encodes CASSSPHWETQYF. Full variable domain (rest looked up from reference TRBV7-2 and TRBJ2-5): GAGVSQSPSNKVTEKGKDVELRCDPISGHTALYWYRQSLGQGLEFLIYFQGNSAPDKSGLPSDRFSAERTGGSVSTLTIQRTQQEDSAVYLCASSSPHWETQYFGPGTRLLVL.